This TCR beta chain was sequenced during a study of control samples from healthy donors and cancer patients (TCRdb year 2020). CDR1 is given as SQVTM and CDR2 as ANQGSEA, both from the germline V gene. The CDR3 contains 14 residues, cysteine and phenylalanine counted. Solely the CDR3 DNA is kept, with 42 bases framed from the first base. V was cut back by 7 bases and J by 8 bases, leaving a gap of 20 bases between them. The library came from the immunoSEQ multiplex PCR assay. TCRdb stores this immuneACCESS table with in-frame sequences only. Part of the clones is absent; in the studies checked, under half of the shortfall reflects unresolved V genes, and no reason is known for the rest. The sample has 89,000 or so clones on record, around 87% of them singletons. Around a fifth of the sample lies in the top ten. Regarding this clone: The target of this receptor is not known. No base quality values were provided; no much bigger clone lies one nucleotide off.

The receptor chain draws on TRBV29-1 and TRBJ1-4; a weak D assignment points to TRBD1 (6 bases agree). The TCR sequence derives from a man between 45 and 60 years old in good health. Source material: blood. The CDR3 sequence is CSDVITGFGEKLFF. The DNA sequence follows: TGCAGCGATGTTATTACAGGGTTTGGGGAAAAACTGTTTTTT.